This T cell receptor (beta chain) was identified in a study of blood T cell repertoires in COVID-19. Study at large: Researchers got acute and convalescent COVID-19 samples from the United States, Italy and Spain. From T cells, B-cell-depleted T cells, or PBMCs came the material, which was cDNA or gDNA.

The CDR3 consists of 16 residues. Original methodology: Researchers report that nucleated cell counts were estimated from reference gene primer amplification. Sequencing was performed with immunoSEQ multiplex PCR; in TCRdb, only in-frame clones are kept and a portion is missing. V and J calls and clone size are given by that table; D and trimming were obtained from the DNA. The repertoire holds fewer than 85,000 clones, with 80% to 95% as singletons. This clone came up a few times. Input material: peripheral blood. This clonotype was obtained from a woman aged 45-60 years in a cohort sampled during active COVID-19. The gene calls are TRBV1 and TRBJ1-1; the D call TRBD1 from the table was never checked on the DNA. TRBV1 is described as a pseudogene. The DNA for the CDR3 is TGCACCAGCAGGCTCAGGGGAAAGGTTATGAACACTGAAGCTTTCTTT. It yields the protein CTSRLRGKVMNTEAFF.